This T cell receptor (beta chain) was identified in a study of blood T cell repertoires in COVID-19. Overall study context: Samples came from the United States, Italy and Spain, spanning acute and convalescent COVID-19. T cells, B-cell-depleted T cells, or PBMCs supplied cDNA or gDNA.

This clone was detected once. Original handling: It was from reference gene primer amplification that nucleated cell counts were estimated. Method: immunoSEQ multiplex PCR; TCRdb's copy keeps in-frame clones and lacks some. V and J calls plus clone size are reproduced from that table; the DNA served to infer D and trimming. The data show about 120,000 clones, approximately 83% seen once. Germline V gene sequence: CDR1 LNHDA, CDR2 SQIVND (reference sequence). V shed 3 bases and J shed 7 bases, with 3 bases lying between them. The CDR3 has 11 residues. The sample comprised peripheral blood. V is TRBV19 and J is TRBJ2-2; unclear D gene. The source is an elderly man with acute or convalescent COVID-19. The CDR3 coding sequence is TGTGCCAGTAGTATCCTCGGGGAGCTGTTTTTT. It codes for CASSILGELFF.